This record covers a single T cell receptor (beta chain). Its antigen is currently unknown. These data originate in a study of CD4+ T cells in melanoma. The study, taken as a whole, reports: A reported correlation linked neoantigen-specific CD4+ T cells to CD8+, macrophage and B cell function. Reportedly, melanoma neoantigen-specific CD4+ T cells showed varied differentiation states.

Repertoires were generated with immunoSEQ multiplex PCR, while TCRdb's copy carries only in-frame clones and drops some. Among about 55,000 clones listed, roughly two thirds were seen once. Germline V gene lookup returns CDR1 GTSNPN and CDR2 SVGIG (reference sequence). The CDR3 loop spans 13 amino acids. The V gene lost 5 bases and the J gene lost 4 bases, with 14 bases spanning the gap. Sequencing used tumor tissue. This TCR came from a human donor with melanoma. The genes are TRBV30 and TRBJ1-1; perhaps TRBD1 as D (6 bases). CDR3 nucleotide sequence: TGTGCCTGGTCGGACAGTTGGGGCACTGAAGCTTTCTTT. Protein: CAWSDSWGTEAFF.